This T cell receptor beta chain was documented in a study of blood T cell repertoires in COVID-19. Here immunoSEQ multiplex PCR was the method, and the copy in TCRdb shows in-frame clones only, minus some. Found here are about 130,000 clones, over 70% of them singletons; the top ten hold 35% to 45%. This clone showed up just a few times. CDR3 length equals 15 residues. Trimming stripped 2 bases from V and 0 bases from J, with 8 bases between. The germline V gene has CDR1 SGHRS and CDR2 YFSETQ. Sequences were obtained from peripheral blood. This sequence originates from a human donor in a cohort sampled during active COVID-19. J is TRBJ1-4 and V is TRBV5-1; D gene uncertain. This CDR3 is CASSFGGSTNEKLFF. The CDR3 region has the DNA TGCGCCAGCAGCTTCGGAGGCTCAACTAATGAAAAACTGTTTTTT.